Below, one T cell receptor beta chain is given with its context. Its antigen is unidentified. This sample was taken from a study of cytomegalovirus exposure and HLA in healthy donors. Germline V gene sequence: CDR1 SGHRS, CDR2 YFSETQ. The CDR3 is made up of 14 amino acids. V was cut by 2 bases and J by 3 bases, with 12 bases left in between. Whole-study results and caveats: In a later analysis, HLA-associated beta chains showed higher expansion and lower generation probabilities than comparable chains.

The PCR used 60 Vbeta and 13 Jbeta primers. Sequencing was performed with immunoSEQ multiplex PCR; in TCRdb, only in-frame clones are kept and a portion is missing. The repertoire consists of 200,000 or so clones, with 82% occurring once and the leading ten covering roughly 0.097%. The TCR originated in a boy between 2 and 10 years old in good health and CMV-seronegative. The sequenced sample consisted of PBMCs. The chain links TRBV5-1 to TRBJ2-7; D remains unclear. Here the CDR3 reads CASSFRGLGYEQYF. CDR3 in DNA: TGCGCCAGCAGCTTCCGTGGGCTGGGCTACGAGCAGTACTTC. Drawing the rest from reference TRBV5-1 and TRBJ2-7, the complete variable domain is KAGVTQTPRYLIKTRGQQVTLSCSPISGHRSVSWYQQTPGQGLQFLFEYFSETQRNKGNFPGRFSGRQFSNSRSEMNVSTLELGDSALYLCASSFRGLGYEQYFGPGTRLTVT.